The text below deals with one T cell receptor (beta chain). Its antigen is currently not known. No quality values exist for individual bases; no much larger clone is one base distant. Each donor gave one peripheral blood draw, averaging around 0.11 L, which was collected into heparinised tubes. Using a panel that included CD45RO, CCR7, CD25, CD127, CD95 and CD27, naive, central memory, regulatory and stem cell-like memory CD4+ T cells were sorted on a BD FACSAria II. A purity above 95% was achieved for all sorted populations. Right away, PBMCs were isolated by Lymphoprep density gradient centrifugation and were stained directly, with no culture step. So that batch effects would be minimized, each experiment stained and sorted samples in pairs, pairing one healthy donor with one patient. The CDR3 starts with the cysteine, ends with the phenylalanine, and has 16 residues. Only the CDR3 part of the read is kept: 48 bases, read in frame from the first base. The germline V gene (reference sequence) specifies SEHNR as CDR1 and FQNEAQ as CDR2. V lost 4 bases and J lost 0 bases; the stretch between them is 13 bases long.

This specimen belongs to a study of beta chain features in type 1 diabetes (dated by TCRdb to between 2018 and 2020). Concerning the study at large: Patients and healthy donors did not differ in mean age, gender distribution, total cell number or subset yield. A total of approximately 99,000,000 sorted cells were examined across all samples, and RNA yield correlated strongly with the number of cells per subset. The study compared TCRB repertoires of sorted circulating CD4+ T cell subsets between recently diagnosed type 1 diabetes patients and matched healthy donors. Regulatory and stem cell-like memory subsets were obtained from only 8 patients and about 8 healthy donors, while naive and central memory subsets were obtained from all 30 or so donors. Here is what the overall study found, with its caveats: The naive, central memory and regulatory TCRB repertoires appeared to resemble one another more closely among patients than among healthy donors. Type 1 diabetes patients showed a moderate but significant shortening of TCRB CDR3 length in all four CD4+ subsets. HLA sub-analyses involved small numbers of individuals, so any influence of HLA type on TCRB rearrangement remained unresolved. Because cDNA was sequenced instead of genomic DNA, activated cells with high expression could be over-represented, although the groups did not differ in activation or CD3 levels. Patients with type 1 diabetes made fewer insertions and deleted more nucleotides at VDJ recombination sites, implying thymic rearrangement abnormalities. PCR may preferentially amplify shorter templates, but because patient and control samples were amplified and corrected together, any resulting skew would affect both groups equally.

All of the isolated RNA was reverse transcribed with the High Capacity cDNA Reverse Transcription Kit, so expressed TCRB transcripts were sequenced. Deep immunoSEQ sequencing was applied to naive, central memory and regulatory T cell samples, giving an average of around 3.4 million total reads per sample. Sorted cells were lysed in RLT buffer and RNA was extracted with DNase-treated RNeasy Micro or Mini kits, depending on cell number. Each cell subset was processed on its own to prevent cross-contamination, while patient and healthy donor samples were processed together. The immunoSEQ multiplex PCR was used to amplify TCRB sequences from cDNA, yielding 87-bp fragments that span the CDR3 region. Sequencing of the amplicons was performed on the Illumina HiSeq platform. In the paper's pipeline: PCR bias was computationally corrected using synthetic template baselines, reads within Hamming distance 2 were collapsed, and singletons that could not be merged were discarded. Reads were aligned against IMGT to assign V, D and J genes, CDR3 length and insertions or deletions at six rearrangement sites. Clonotype counts were normalized to sorted cell number within each subset before computing true diversity and Gini coefficients with the tcR R package. The overlap coefficient, calculated on TCRB nucleotide sequences, was used to quantify repertoire sharing. Out-of-frame TCRB sequences from naive cells were analyzed to stand in for the pre-selection repertoire. TCRdb took over this immuneACCESS table, retaining in-frame rearrangements with V and J assigned. Such tables are incomplete; in checked studies, under half of the missing clones stem from an unresolved V gene, and the remainder is unexplained. Clone size and V and J calls were adopted from that table, with D and trimming inferred from the DNA. The sample table lists some 410,000 clones, approximately 14% of them with a count of one. The ten largest clones represent roughly 0.036% of the sample.

The receptor chain draws on TRBV7-9 and TRBJ2-1, with TRBD1 perhaps the D gene, on 5 matching bases. The TCR was taken from a man aged 30 to 45 in good health. Sequenced: naive CD4+ T cells from blood. The cell subset or site label of this sample denotes: true naive CD4+ T cells. The DNA is as follows: TGTGCCAGCAGCTCAAAAGACAGAAACTCCTACAATGAGCAGTTCTTC. Its translation is CASSSKDRNSYNEQFF.